Reported below is one T cell receptor (beta chain). Its binding antigen is unknown. Within one base of it there is no much larger clone, and no base qualities were kept. The CDR3 regions of human TCRbeta chains were subjected to immunosequencing. The paper's processing steps were these. TCRs in the repertoires were matched against a reference library of SARS-CoV-2-specific TCRs that had been generated with the MIRA antigen-specificity platform. Breadth was defined as the fraction of unique TCRs that were SARS-CoV-2-associated. Depth was defined as the fraction of total T cells that were SARS-CoV-2-associated. Using the MIRA data, every spike-specific TCR was mapped to the spike region that the TCR reacted to and assigned to either a CD4 or a CD8 class. Log10-transformed breadth and depth values were compared by one-way ANOVA with Sidak's multiple comparisons tests. TCRdb's version of the immuneACCESS table is confined to in-frame rearrangements and falls short of the full clone set. An unresolved V gene accounts for under half of the shortfall where checked; the remainder is of unknown origin. The D gene and trimming were derived from the DNA, and the V and J assignments and clone size from that table. This sample gives 100,000 to 150,000 clones in total; more than 70% of them show up just once. Around 9.3% of the sample rests with the top ten.

This record comes from a study of T cell responses to AZD1222 COVID-19 vaccine (dated by TCRdb to the early 2020s). Broadly, across the study: AZD1222 recipients whose second dose came at about 4 weeks and those whose second dose came at about 12 weeks were combined into one group, since spike-specific TCR depth and breadth did not differ between the two schedules. A total of around 240 trial participants underwent TCR sequencing, of whom more than 200 had received two doses of AZD1222 and approximately 25 had received two doses of the MenACWY control vaccine. Trial participants were enrolled by age into subgroups of 18-55, 56-69 and 70-plus years, and about 150, 27 and 61 TCR-sequenced participants, respectively, were included in these subgroups. Paper-wide results and their limitations: The vaccine-associated CD4 TCRs covered the entire spike protein, and the dominant responses fell in regions 160-218 and 743-854. Reportedly, close to half of the unique spike-specific TCRs recognized epitopes lying outside the regions that are mutated in the B.1.351 and B.1.1.7 variants. Most participants were white British and females outnumbered males, and the authors suggested that clonal diversity may have been underestimated. Conclusions about previously exposed vaccinees are limited, since just a handful of AZD1222 recipients were seropositive for SARS-CoV-2 at baseline. Because no samples from the day 14 peak response were available, repertoires could be characterized only after the peak T cell response. The 56-69-year group was small, and its depth increase did not reach significance, likely because of low power. After two AZD1222 doses, both the breadth and the depth of spike-specific TCRs were significantly higher than at day 0 and than in MenACWY recipients.

The CDR3 sequence holds 13 residues, the cysteine and phenylalanine included. CDR3 DNA only is kept here, 39 bases in frame from base 1. V is reduced by 6 bases and J by 5 bases, leaving a spacing of 14 bases between them. The germline V gene encodes CDR1 MDHEN and CDR2 SYDVKM. Interpreted using the paper, the time point label stands for: baseline before first vaccination. The vaccinee samples were drawn from two UK trials, COV001 and COV002, one of which was a single-blind randomized controlled phase 2/3 trial testing AZD1222 (ChAdOx1 nCoV-19) in healthy adults. For TCRbeta chain sequencing, PBMC samples from trial participants were taken at day 0 and at day 28 after the second dose.

Here the sequenced sample was peripheral blood, taken on day 0 of AZD1222 vaccination. The source is an adult in good health. The chain is encoded by TRBV28 joined to TRBJ2-7; TRBD2 could be the D gene, as 6 bases match. The CDR3 sequence is CASSPGWRDEQYF. Here is the DNA: TGTGCCAGCAGCCCCGGGTGGAGGGACGAGCAGTACTTC.